This passage covers 25 T cell receptor beta chains from one sample sequenced in a study of blood T cell repertoires in COVID-19. TCRdb's copy holds only in-frame clones and misses some; the assay was immunoSEQ multiplex PCR. The top ten hold roughly 3.3% of the sample, which has 200,000 to 300,000 clones, just under 90% seen once. The source material was peripheral blood. These receptors originate from a woman between 35 and 50 years old with acute or convalescent COVID-19.

The rearrangement joins TRBV2 to TRBJ1-2, with 9 positions matching TRBD1. The CDR3 covers 15 residues. Germline V CDR1 and CDR2: SNHLY, FYNNEI. The V and J ends lost 7 bases and 4 bases, in that order; junction bases with no gene match: 10. The CDR3 loop is CASTVGQGPLYGYTF. CDR3 nucleotide sequence: TGTGCCAGCACTGTCGGACAGGGGCCTCTCTATGGCTACACCTTC.

The chain carries TRBV10-1 and TRBJ2-2; 7 bases are shared with TRBD2. V dropped 4 bases and J dropped 2; count of bases not matched to a gene: 1. Germline CDR1 and CDR2: WNHNN and SYGVQD (reference sequence). The CDR3 is 14 amino acids. The CDR3 nucleotides read TGCGCCAGCAGTGGGGGACTAAACACCGGGGAGCTGTTTTTT. This translates into CASSGGLNTGELFF.

This sequence joins TRBV11-2 and TRBJ1-1; a possible D gene is TRBD1 (5 bases). This CDR3 has 14 amino acids. Per germline, CDR1 SGHAT and CDR2 FQNNGV. Trimming shortened V by 1 base and J by 11 bases, and 17 bases separated the two germline ends. CDR3 region: CASSLGSGMGYAFF. As DNA, the CDR3 is TGTGCCAGCAGCTTAGGATCAGGGATGGGTTATGCTTTCTTT.

This clone is a singleton in its sample. The genes are TRBV6-2 or TRBV6-3 and TRBJ2-1; TRBD1 matches 9 bases. V shed 5 bases and J 7 bases; nucleotides not matched to a gene: 15. This CDR3 has 17 residues. The germline CDR1 and CDR2 sequences are MNHEY and SVGEGT. CDR3 region: CASSTSHWGQGLNEQFF. In DNA form, the CDR3 reads TGTGCCAGCAGTACCTCTCACTGGGGACAGGGATTGAATGAGCAGTTCTTC.

The chain uses TRBV25-1 and TRBJ2-1; 8 bases are shared with TRBD2. V shed 5 bases and J 4 bases; nucleotides not matched to a gene: 7. Germline V gene data show CDR1 as MGHDK and CDR2 as SYGVNS. The CDR3 is 15 residues long. The CDR3 bases are TGTGCCAGCAGTACCACGGGGGGGAGATACAATGAGCAGTTCTTC. Translated, it gives CASSTTGGRYNEQFF.

CDR3 sequence (DNA): TGTGCCAGCAGTGACGAGGGAATGGTCGGCTATGGCTACACCTTC. This sequence encodes CASSDEGMVGYGYTF. The J gene is TRBJ1-2, the V gene TRBV2; no clear D gene. V was clipped by 3 bases and J by 4 bases, with 15 bases between them. This CDR3 is built from 15 residues. CDR1 and CDR2 from the germline V gene are SNHLY and FYNNEI. Complete variable domain (other parts from reference TRBV2 and TRBJ1-2): EPEVTQTPSHQVTQMGQEVILRCVPISNHLYFYWYRQILGQKVEFLVSFYNNEISEKSEIFDDQFSVERPDGSNFTLKIRSTKLEDSAMYFCASSDEGMVGYGYTFGSGTRLTVV.

The count of this clone is one. The chain couples TRBV5-4 to TRBJ2-3; TRBD2 matches 12 bases. The CDR3 loop spans 17 amino acids. In germline, CDR1 is SGHNT, CDR2 YYREEE (reference sequence). J gave up 0 bases and V 0 bases, and 2 bases lay outside the gene matches. The DNA for the CDR3 is TGTGCCAGCAGCTTGGGACTAGCGGGGGAAAGCACAGATACGCAGTATTTT. Protein: CASSLGLAGESTDTQYF.

This rearrangement joins TRBV5-6 to TRBJ2-2; D is perhaps TRBD2 (5 bases). Trimming shortened V by 1 base and J by 5 bases, and 15 bases separated the two germline ends. The germline V gene has CDR1 SGHDT and CDR2 YYEEEE. This CDR3 has 16 residues. CDR3 sequence: CASSLKRPGKTGELFF. The DNA for the CDR3 is TGTGCCAGCAGCTTGAAACGCCCCGGGAAGACCGGGGAGCTGTTTTTT. Combining the CDR3 with reference TRBV5-6 and TRBJ2-2 gives the whole variable domain DAGVTQSPTHLIKTRGQQVTLRCSPKSGHDTVSWYQQALGQGPQFIFQYYEEEERQRGNFPDRFSGHQFPNYSSELNVNALLLGDSALYLCASSLKRPGKTGELFFGEGSRLTVL.

The chain has TRBV6-5 and TRBJ1-2; 8 bases are a match to TRBD1. Germline V CDR1 and CDR2: MNHEY, SVGAGI. The CDR3 loop spans 16 amino acids. Trimming removed 3 bases from V and 3 bases from J; junction bases left unmatched: 9. The CDR3 DNA reads TGTGCCAGCAGTTATTCCCCAGGGGGCTCAGACTATGGCTACACCTTC. Its translation is CASSYSPGGSDYGYTF.

The chain is built from TRBV12-5 and TRBJ2-1, with D possibly TRBD1 on 5 matching bases. The V end lost 3 bases, the J end lost 6 bases, and 9 bases lay between the germline ends. The CDR3 length is 13 residues. Germline CDR1 and CDR2: LGHNT and FRNRAP. The CDR3 region is CASGLRQINEQFF. The CDR3 DNA reads as TGTGCTAGTGGTTTAAGACAGATCAATGAGCAGTTCTTC.

The chain uses TRBV3-1 (or the pseudogene TRBV3-2) and TRBJ1-2; weak D call: TRBD1 (6 bases). V dropped 3 bases and J dropped 8 bases, with 16 bases sitting between them. Germline assignment: CDR1 LGHDT and CDR2 YNNKEL (reference sequence). This CDR3 region has 14 residues. For the CDR3, the DNA is TGTGCCAGCAGCCAGGTAACACAGGGTGAGGGCTACACCTTC. This encodes CASSQVTQGEGYTF.

This chain joins TRBV14 and TRBJ2-3; D is unclear. The CDR3 runs 11 residues. Germline V gene lookup returns CDR1 SGHDN and CDR2 FVKESK. V lost 6 bases, J lost 2 bases, and 3 bases lay in between. The CDR3 region is CASSHTDTQYF. CDR3 bases: TGTGCCAGCAGTCACACAGATACGCAGTATTTT.

The V and J genes are TRBV4-1 and TRBJ1-1, with D unresolved. Trimming removed 1 base from V and 5 bases from J, with 11 bases in between. Germline values: CDR1 MGHRA, CDR2 YSYEKL. The CDR3 is 14 residues long. The CDR3 DNA is TGCGCCAGCAGCCAAGTCCAGGTTGGTACTGAAGCTTTCTTT. It is translated as CASSQVQVGTEAFF.

CDR3 sequence: CASSFLGDNEQFF. CDR3 DNA: TGCGCCAGCAGCTTTCTAGGAGACAATGAGCAGTTCTTC. This rearrangement joins TRBV5-1 to TRBJ2-1; no firm D call. The germline V and J ends were trimmed by 2 bases and 5 bases, with 8 bases remaining between them. The CDR3 runs to 13 residues. Germline V CDR1 and CDR2: SGHRS, YFSETQ.

The chain carries TRBV30 and TRBJ1-1; 9 bases are shared with TRBD1. Germline CDR1 is GTSNPN and CDR2 is SVGIG (reference sequence). V shed 0 bases and J 1 base; nucleotides not matched to a gene: 9. The CDR3 is 17 residues long. The CDR3 DNA reads as TGTGCCTGGAGTGTAGTCAAGGACAGGGGCCCGAACACTGAAGCTTTCTTT. Residues: CAWSVVKDRGPNTEAFF.

This chain connects TRBV6-6 to TRBJ1-6; maybe TRBD1 (5 bases). This CDR3 is built from 16 residues. V shed 5 bases and J shed 5 bases, with 16 bases lying between them. Germline lookup yields CDR1 MNHNY and CDR2 SVGAGI (reference sequence). CDR3 sequence (DNA): TGTGCCAGCAGTCGGCAGTCAGGGCTTAATAATTCACCCCTCCACTTT. Translating gives CASSRQSGLNNSPLHF.

This clone has only one observation. DNA for the CDR3: TGCGCCAGCAGCTTGGATTCGGGCTATGGCTACACCTTC. Its translation: CASSLDSGYGYTF. The chain couples TRBV5-1 to TRBJ1-2; no clear D. Between the trimmed V and J ends, which lost 0 bases and 4 bases, there was a span of 7 bases. The germline CDR1 and CDR2 sequences are SGHRS and YFSETQ. The length of the CDR3 is 13 residues.

The chain has TRBV9 and TRBJ1-3; D is possibly TRBD1 (6 bases). V lost 0 bases and J lost 2, with 15 bases in between. The CDR3 consists of 17 residues. Germline lookup yields CDR1 SGDLS and CDR2 YYNGEE. CDR3 DNA sequence: TGTGCCAGCAGCGTAGAATACCTAGGGGGAACTGGAAACACCATATATTTT. As protein: CASSVEYLGGTGNTIYF.

The chain recombines TRBV18 with TRBJ1-1, with 8 bases matching TRBD1. V gave up 4 bases and J gave up 11 bases; unmatched junction bases: 9. This CDR3 is 13 amino acids long. Germline CDR1 and CDR2: KGHSH and LQKENI. The CDR3 DNA is TGTGCCAGCTCACGACAGGGGCGAGGTATTGCTTTCTTT. It is translated as CASSRQGRGIAFF.

The chain links TRBV19 to TRBJ2-1, with TRBD2 matching 11 bases. Trimming removed 4 bases from V and 6 bases from J; junction bases left unmatched: 2. The CDR3 extends over 14 amino acids. Germline CDR1 is LNHDA and CDR2 is SQIVND (reference sequence). CDR3: CASSTSGGPNEQFF. The CDR3 coding sequence is TGTGCCAGTAGTACTAGCGGGGGGCCCAATGAGCAGTTCTTC.

In its sample, this clone was seen once. The CDR3 DNA reads as TGTGCCAGCAGCTTGGCAGGGGGCGGCTACAATGAGCAGTTCTTC. It specifies CASSLAGGGYNEQFF. The chain recombines TRBV5-8 with TRBJ2-1, with 8 bases identical to TRBD1. Per the germline V gene, CDR1 is SGHTS and CDR2 is YDEGEE. V dropped 0 bases and J dropped 3; count of bases not matched to a gene: 2. This CDR3 is 15 amino acids long.

V and J are TRBV5-1 and TRBJ2-1, with 11 positions matching TRBD2. Losses at the gene ends were 0 bases for V and 0 bases for J; bases not matched to a gene: 8. The CDR3 sequence is 19 residues long. Germline V gene lookup returns CDR1 SGHRS and CDR2 YFSETQ. CDR3 loop: CASSLVLAGGSSSYNEQFF. CDR3 in DNA: TGCGCCAGCAGCTTGGTTCTAGCGGGGGGCTCGAGCTCCTACAATGAGCAGTTCTTC.

The rearrangement uses TRBV5-4 and TRBJ2-1; perhaps TRBD2 as D (5 bases). Trimming pared 1 base from V and 0 bases from J, leaving 11 bases between. This CDR3 has 16 amino acids. CDR1 and CDR2 from the germline V gene are SGHNT and YYREEE (reference sequence). The CDR3 DNA reads TGTGCCAGCAGCTTGAGTCTAGCCCTCTCCTACAATGAGCAGTTCTTC. Translated: CASSLSLALSYNEQFF.

The chain joins TRBV7-2 to TRBJ2-3, with 8 bases matching TRBD2. The J segment lost 9 bases and the V segment lost 5 bases, leaving 4 bases of the junction unmatched. The CDR3 is made up of 12 amino acids. In germline, CDR1 is SGHTA, CDR2 FQGNSA. In DNA, the CDR3 is TGTGCCAGCAGCAATAGACTAGCGACGCAGTATTTT. Translated: CASSNRLATQYF.

The chain has TRBV5-1 and TRBJ1-2; D gene ambiguous. Germline V gene lookup returns CDR1 SGHRS and CDR2 YFSETQ. CDR3 size: 13 residues. Trimming stripped 1 base from V and 5 bases from J, with 9 bases between. CDR3 nucleotide sequence: TGCGCCAGCAGCTTGCCCGAAACTTATGGCTACACCTTC. Its protein product is CASSLPETYGYTF.